The text below deals with one TCR beta chain. V was shortened by 1 base and J by 7 bases, with 14 bases between the two germline ends. Germline CDR1 SGHRS, CDR2 YFSETQ. This CDR3 comprises 14 residues. This entry comes from a study of T cell changes during pregnancy in multiple sclerosis. Repertoires were generated with immunoSEQ multiplex PCR, while TCRdb's copy carries only in-frame clones and drops some. The repertoire includes 100,000 to 110,000 clones, about 92% of them detected once, and approximately 2% sits in the top ten. The source material was peripheral blood, sampled after pregnancy. The TCR originated in a female donor with multiple sclerosis, enrolled in a pregnancy study. The V gene is TRBV5-1, the J gene TRBJ1-2, with no clear D. CDR3 sequence (DNA): TGCGCCAGCAGCTTGCAGTCGGGGATGGGTGGCTACACCTTC. It translates to CASSLQSGMGGYTF.